These 3 T cell receptor beta chains share one sample of origin, sequenced in a study of cytomegalovirus exposure and HLA in healthy donors. The PCR contained 60 Vbeta and 13 Jbeta primers. Here immunoSEQ multiplex PCR was the method, and the copy in TCRdb shows in-frame clones only, minus some. Among 130,000 to 150,000 clones listed, 65% to 75% were seen once. The sequenced sample was PBMCs. The receptors were gathered from a man aged 55 to 70 in good health and CMV-seronegative.

The V and J genes are TRBV5-4 and TRBJ2-7, with 13 bases matching TRBD2. Unmatched junction bases numbered 9, after V lost 3 bases and J lost 6 bases. This CDR3 region has 16 residues. CDR1 and CDR2 (germline): SGHNT, YYREEE (reference sequence). This chain's CDR3 is CASSSLAGGPVGEQYF. In nucleotides, the CDR3 is TGTGCCAGCAGCTCACTAGCGGGAGGGCCCGTCGGCGAGCAGTACTTC.

The chain combines TRBV6-5 with TRBJ2-5; D not resolved. Per the germline V gene, CDR1 is MNHEY and CDR2 is SVGAGI. Trimming cost V 7 bases and J 4 bases, with 16 bases left between them. This CDR3 has 14 residues. The CDR3 nucleotides are TGTGCCAGCACCACCTTGAGGTCGGCAGAGACCCAGTACTTC. Amino acid sequence: CASTTLRSAETQYF.

The V and J genes are TRBV9 and TRBJ2-5; 7 positions match TRBD2. Germline V gene lookup returns CDR1 SGDLS and CDR2 YYNGEE. The CDR3 runs to 16 residues. Trimming cost V 4 bases and J 1 base; bases outside gene matches: 10. CDR3 region: CASSPRTRSGQETQYF. In DNA, the CDR3 is TGTGCCAGCAGCCCAAGGACTAGATCGGGCCAAGAGACCCAGTACTTC.